This T cell receptor beta chain was documented in a study of T cells after yellow fever vaccination. At the level of the study: Preparing low-cell-number fractions relied on SMART-Seq v4 Ultra Low Input.

Using its own MiXCR run on the 5' RACE reads, TCRdb lists one record per CDR3 protein. The sample lists almost 600,000 distinct CDR3 sequences; roughly 12% were seen once. Germline loops: CDR1 KGHDR, CDR2 SFDVKD. Deletions cut 4 bases from V and 0 bases from J, with 12 bases between. CDR3 length: 16 residues. This clonotype showed up many times. The starting material was PBMCs, obtained on the day of the yellow fever booster vaccination. The clonotype originates from a man aged 25-40 years who received the YFV17D yellow fever vaccine. The chain joins TRBV24-1 to TRBJ2-1; D not resolved. CDR3 region: CATSDYRRTSYNEQFF. CDR3 bases: TGTGCCACCAGTGACTACAGACGGACCTCCTACAATGAGCAGTTCTTC.